This TCR beta chain was profiled in a study of T-cell reconstitution after alpha-beta-depleted transplantation in children. There are a few counts of this clonotype. The antigen remains undetermined. Germline values: CDR1 SQVTM, CDR2 ANQGSEA. This CDR3 has 11 residues. V was trimmed by 7 bases and J by 9 bases, leaving 15 bases between them. Study results and limitations: T-cell counts and diversity were attributed mostly to newly produced T cells one year after transplant.

Unique molecular identifiers featured in how the TCRbeta library was prepared. TCRdb reanalysed the PCR reads using MiXCR and keeps one entry per CDR3 protein. The data contain almost 500,000 distinct CDR3 sequences, 8% to 11% of them singletons. This chain joins TRBV29-1 and TRBJ1-1, with D possibly TRBD1 on 6 matching bases. This receptor was obtained from a child aged 2-9 years with inherited bone marrow failure, due to receive a stem cell transplant. Sequencing used PBMCs, obtained before TCRalphabeta/CD19-depleted stem cell transplant. The chain's CDR3 is CSGGSGHQAFF. The DNA for the CDR3 is TGCAGCGGCGGATCGGGACACCAAGCTTTCTTT. Complete variable domain (other parts from reference TRBV29-1 and TRBJ1-1): SAVISQKPSRDICQRGTSLTIQCQVDSQVTMMFWYRQQPGQSLTLIATANQGSEATYESGFVIDKFPISRPNLTFSTLTVSNMSPEDSSIYLCSGGSGHQAFFGQGTRLTVV.